The 27 T cell receptor beta chains below all came from one sample that was sequenced in a study of monozygotic twins with inflammatory bowel disease. Reanalyzing the 5' RACE reads, TCRdb keeps one entry per CDR3 protein, without DNA. This sample contains 440,000 or so distinct CDR3 sequences. The sample taken for sequencing was blood. Receptors originate from a human donor with ulcerative colitis or Crohn's disease, or a healthy co-twin of an affected twin (not recorded which).

The chain combines TRBV12-3 or TRBV12-4 with TRBJ1-4. The length of the CDR3 is 20 residues. This CDR3 is CASSLSSTPSWLATNEKLFF.

The chain carries TRBV4-1 and TRBJ2-6; the TRBD1 assignment by TCRdb is unverifiable without DNA. The CDR3 is 18 residues long. The germline V gene encodes CDR1 MGHRA and CDR2 YSYEKL. CDR3 region: CASSQVPLEISGANVLTF.

The chain combines TRBV11-3 with TRBJ2-3; the TCRdb call, TRBD1, lacks DNA for checking. This CDR3 has 16 residues. Germline CDR1 reads SGHNT; CDR2 reads YENEEA. This CDR3 is CASSLSGQGATDTQYF. Filled out from reference TRBV11-3 and TRBJ2-3, the complete variable domain reads EAGVVQSPRYKIIEKKQPVAFWCNPISGHNTLYWYLQNLGQGPELLIRYENEEAVDDSQLPKDRFSAERLKGVDSTLKIQPAELGDSAVYLCASSLSGQGATDTQYFGPGTRLTVL.

The chain joins TRBV19 to TRBJ1-1; TCRdb outputs TRBD1, but without DNA this stays unchecked. Germline V gene sequence: CDR1 LNHDA, CDR2 SQIVND (reference sequence). CDR3 length equals 14 residues. CDR3 in amino acids: CASSTGGANTEAFF. The whole variable domain, remainder taken from reference TRBV19 and TRBJ1-1, is DGGITQSPKYLFRKEGQNVTLSCEQNLNHDAMYWYRQDPGQGLRLIYYSQIVNDFQKGDIAEGYSVSREKKESFPLTVTSAQKNPTAFYLCASSTGGANTEAFFGQGTRLTVV.

The rearrangement uses TRBV5-1 and TRBJ2-7; the D gene TCRdb calls, TRBD2, cannot be checked with no DNA. Germline-derived CDR1 and CDR2 are SGHRS and YFSETQ. This CDR3 comprises 13 residues. CDR3 protein: CASSSGGGTEQYF.

The genes are TRBV12-3 or TRBV12-4 and TRBJ1-6. CDR3 length: 15 amino acids. CDR3 amino acids: CATETRAPYNSPLHF.

V gene TRBV2 combines with J gene TRBJ1-2. The germline CDR1 and CDR2 sequences are SNHLY and FYNNEI. The CDR3 spans 13 residues. The CDR3 region is CASSDERNYGYTF.

V gene TRBV24-1 combines with J gene TRBJ2-1; TCRdb's assignment of TRBD2 cannot be checked, as there is no DNA. Germline CDR1 reads KGHDR; CDR2 reads SFDVKD. The CDR3 runs 17 residues. CDR3 in amino acids: CATSDLAGGPGYNEQFF.

This chain's CDR3 is CASVRRESTEAFF. V is TRBV28 and J is TRBJ1-1. Germline values: CDR1 MDHEN, CDR2 SYDVKM. The CDR3 runs 13 residues.

This chain links TRBV24-1 with TRBJ2-5; TCRdb selects TRBD2, and the lack of DNA leaves this call unchecked. Germline assignment: CDR1 KGHDR and CDR2 SFDVKD. The CDR3 totals 16 residues. CDR3 amino acids: CATSDRTSGNRETQYF.

This chain connects TRBV9 to TRBJ2-3; TCRdb picks TRBD1, but there is no DNA to check that call. CDR3 length: 16 amino acids. The germline CDR1 and CDR2 sequences are SGDLS and YYNGEE. CDR3 in amino acids: CASSPSSRFRTDTQYF. Full variable domain (rest looked up from reference TRBV9 and TRBJ2-3): DSGVTQTPKHLITATGQRVTLRCSPRSGDLSVYWYQQSLDQGLQFLIQYYNGEERAKGNILERFSAQQFPDLHSELNLSSLELGDSALYFCASSPSSRFRTDTQYFGPGTRLTVL.

The chain recombines TRBV7-2 with TRBJ2-7. Germline V gives CDR1 SGHTA, CDR2 FQGNSA. The CDR3 extends over 12 amino acids. CDR3: CASSFENYEQYF.

The chain carries TRBV5-1 and TRBJ1-1; TCRdb returns TRBD1, unconfirmable since there is no DNA. The CDR3 runs 17 residues. Germline-derived CDR1 and CDR2 are SGHRS and YFSETQ. CDR3 sequence: CASSPGHRGLGYTEAFF.

The chain's CDR3 is CASSVSGEAAGGSYEQYF. V and J are TRBV28 and TRBJ2-7; the TCRdb D gene call, TRBD1, has no DNA to confirm it. Germline CDR1 is MDHEN and CDR2 is SYDVKM. The CDR3 totals 18 residues. Full variable domain (remainder filled in from reference TRBV28 and TRBJ2-7): DVKVTQSSRYLVKRTGEKVFLECVQDMDHENMFWYRQDPGLGLRLIYFSYDVKMKEKGDIPEGYSVSREKKERFSLILESASTNQTSMYLCASSVSGEAAGGSYEQYFGPGTRLTVT.

V is TRBV3-1 and J is TRBJ2-1; as DNA is missing, the TRBD1 call by TCRdb cannot be tested. This CDR3 is 13 amino acids long. Per germline, CDR1 LGHDT and CDR2 YNNKEL (reference sequence). CDR3 in amino acids: CASIDRGHNEQFF.

The rearrangement links TRBV3-1 to TRBJ1-6. The CDR3 extends over 15 amino acids. In germline, CDR1 is LGHDT, CDR2 YNNKEL (reference sequence). The chain's CDR3 is CASSQGGQVGSPLHF.

V and J are TRBV6-6 and TRBJ1-5. The CDR3 runs to 13 residues. Germline V gives CDR1 MNHNY, CDR2 SVGAGI (reference sequence). This chain's CDR3 is CASRDGAGQPQHF.

J is TRBJ2-1 and V is TRBV3-1; TCRdb gives TRBD1 as the D gene, but with no DNA this cannot be confirmed. Germline-derived CDR1 and CDR2 are LGHDT and YNNKEL (reference sequence). CDR3 length equals 19 residues. CDR3 residues: CASSQDGPWDGGRTNEQFF.

The chain has TRBV5-1 and TRBJ2-7; TCRdb lists TRBD2, though no DNA is available to test this call. CDR3 length: 13 amino acids. Per the germline V gene, CDR1 is SGHRS and CDR2 is YFSETQ. The CDR3: CASSFGSGYEQYF.

V gene TRBV27 combines with J gene TRBJ1-1; the D gene TCRdb calls, TRBD1, cannot be checked with no DNA. CDR3 length: 13 amino acids. The germline CDR1 and CDR2 sequences are MNHEY and SMNVEV (reference sequence). CDR3 residues: CASRPSDSTEAFF.

V gene TRBV19 combines with J gene TRBJ2-7; TCRdb's D gene call, TRBD2, goes unchecked for lack of DNA. The CDR3 extends over 14 amino acids. In germline, CDR1 is LNHDA, CDR2 SQIVND (reference sequence). CDR3 residues: CASNSGLGSYEQYF.

The J gene is TRBJ1-6, the V gene TRBV7-2; TCRdb reports TRBD1, a call that lacks DNA to check it against. This CDR3 is 15 amino acids long. CDR1 is SGHTA, CDR2 FQGNSA, per germline. The CDR3 protein is CASSWGTGGYSPLHF. The complete variable domain, with remaining parts taken from reference TRBV7-2 and TRBJ1-6, reads GAGVSQSPSNKVTEKGKDVELRCDPISGHTALYWYRQSLGQGLEFLIYFQGNSAPDKSGLPSDRFSAERTGGSVSTLTIQRTQQEDSAVYLCASSWGTGGYSPLHFGNGTRLTVT.

V gene TRBV2 combines with J gene TRBJ1-2; the TCRdb call, TRBD1, lacks DNA for checking. This CDR3 contains 17 residues. Germline V gene data show CDR1 as SNHLY and CDR2 as FYNNEI. CDR3 region: CASSGGTDRSTNYGYTF.

The chain couples TRBV20-1 to TRBJ1-1. CDR3 length: 14 residues. Per germline, CDR1 DFQATT and CDR2 SNEGSKA (reference sequence). CDR3 region: CSASRGNMNTEAFF.

J is TRBJ2-5 and V is TRBV18; TCRdb designates TRBD1, a call that cannot be tested without DNA. CDR1 is KGHSH, CDR2 LQKENI, per germline. The CDR3 is made up of 17 amino acids. This CDR3 is CASSPLSHRGLEETQYF.

The chain couples TRBV5-1 to TRBJ1-2; the D gene TCRdb calls, TRBD1, cannot be checked with no DNA. This CDR3 has 13 residues. CDR1 and CDR2 from the germline V gene are SGHRS and YFSETQ. CDR3 sequence: CASSEGQDYGYTF.

The V and J genes are TRBV6-2 or TRBV6-3 and TRBJ2-3; TCRdb returns TRBD2, unconfirmable since there is no DNA. This CDR3 comprises 12 residues. Germline CDR1 MNHEY, CDR2 SVGEGT. CDR3 in amino acids: CASSKTRDTQYF.